Detailed here is one T cell receptor beta chain. Original analysis: Estimates of nucleated cell counts were drawn from the amplification of reference gene primers. The data were produced by immunoSEQ multiplex PCR, yet TCRdb's version contains in-frame clones alone and is incomplete. V, J and clone size reflect that table, while D and trimming were determined from the DNA. The sample comprises about 170,000 clones, around nine tenths of which are singletons, and roughly 2% rests with the top ten. This sample is drawn from a study of blood T cell repertoires in COVID-19. Across the study: Sites in the United States, Italy and Spain provided acute and convalescent COVID-19 samples.

This CDR3 contains 15 residues. Germline loops: CDR1 KGHDR, CDR2 SFDVKD. The V segment lost 5 bases and the J segment 5 bases; nucleotides outside the gene matches: 5. This clonotype originated in a man aged 45-65 years who had recovered from COVID-19. The genes are TRBV24-1 and TRBJ2-2; 9 positions agree with TRBD1. The source material was peripheral blood. CDR3 nucleotide sequence: TGTGCCACCAGTGCGGGACAGGGCCGAACCGGGGAGCTGTTTTTT. Its protein product is CATSAGQGRTGELFF.